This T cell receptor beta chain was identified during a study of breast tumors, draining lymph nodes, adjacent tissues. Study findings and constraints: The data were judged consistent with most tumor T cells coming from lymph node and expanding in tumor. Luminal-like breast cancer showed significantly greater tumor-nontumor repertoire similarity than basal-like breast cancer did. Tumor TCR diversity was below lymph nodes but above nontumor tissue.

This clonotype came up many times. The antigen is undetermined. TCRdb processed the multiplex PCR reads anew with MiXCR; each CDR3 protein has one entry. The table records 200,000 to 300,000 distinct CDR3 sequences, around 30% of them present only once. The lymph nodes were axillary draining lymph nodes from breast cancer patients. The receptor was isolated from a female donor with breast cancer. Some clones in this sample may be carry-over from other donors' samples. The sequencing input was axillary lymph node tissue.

The CDR3: CASSLEPQQGAYEQYF. The CDR3 DNA reads TGCGCCAGCAGCTTGGAGCCCCAACAGGGGGCCTACGAGCAGTACTTC. This chain joins TRBV5-1 and TRBJ2-7; 8 bases are shared with TRBD1. The J segment lost 2 bases and the V segment lost 0 bases, leaving 7 bases of the junction unmatched. CDR3 length equals 16 residues. Germline CDR1 and CDR2: SGHRS and YFSETQ.